These T cell receptor beta chains were read from a single sample in a study of cytotoxic CD8 clonotypes in ibrutinib-treated CLL. TCRdb's table, derived via immunoSEQ multiplex PCR, lists solely in-frame clones and lacks some. The sample yields approximately 160,000 clones, roughly 90% seen once. The sequencing here drew on PBMCs, taken at disease progression, from a patient treated with ibrutinib. Source of these receptors: a human donor with chronic lymphocytic leukemia. Both conserved end residues are part of each CDR3. Each record gives: V gene, clone size, J gene, CDR3 protein. Clone size appears in some rows only: once, few, many, or a class for an expanded clone.

TRBV7-9	-	TRBJ1-2	CASSLSGGTNYGYTF
TRBV7-2	-	TRBJ2-7	CASSLAGRSYEQYF
TRBV6-1	-	TRBJ1-3	CASSESRGSSGNTIYF
TRBV30	-	TRBJ2-7	CAERDREKYEQYF
TRBV7-2	-	TRBJ2-7	CASSQGQPSNEQYF
TRBV4-1	-	TRBJ2-1	CASSQDGLPRSYNEQFF
TRBV19	-	TRBJ1-1	CASCKGGYTEAFF
TRBV7-3	-	TRBJ2-7	CASTWRLAAPYEQYF
TRBV29-1	-	TRBJ2-1	CSVEDPLSGIFWNEQFF
TRBV5-4	-	TRBJ1-2	CASSLWGAHGYTF
TRBV5-6	-	TRBJ2-7	CANTLAQSSYEQYF
TRBV5-5	-	TRBJ2-2	CASSLSPGELFF
TRBV7-2	few	TRBJ1-1	CASSLFAGRGTEAFF
TRBV7-9	-	TRBJ2-5	CASSLVGGLQETQYF
TRBV7-2	-	TRBJ1-4	CASSLAGRAEKLFF
TRBV14	once	TRBJ2-7	CASSPRNPPLLKVVSEQYF
TRBV18	-	TRBJ2-1	CASSPPGASYNEQFF
TRBV29-1	few	TRBJ2-3	CSVGLQGLADTQYF
TRBV14	-	TRBJ2-5	CASSQEFQGLGRETQYF
TRBV7-9	-	TRBJ1-2	CASSRTGVNGYTF
TRBV28	-	TRBJ2-7	CASSPTGTVDYEQYF
TRBV28	few	TRBJ2-7	CASSSPGQAPYEQYF
TRBV7-2	-	TRBJ1-2	CASSQDGNYGYTF
TRBV9	-	TRBJ2-5	CASTQIGTGQETQYF
TRBV10-3	-	TRBJ2-1	CAISPTRSYNEQFF
TRBV5-4	-	TRBJ2-1	CASSPPPSGRNEQFF
TRBV4-2	-	TRBJ1-1	CASSQARGLENTEAFF
TRBV18	few	TRBJ2-7	CASSPPETGRREQYF